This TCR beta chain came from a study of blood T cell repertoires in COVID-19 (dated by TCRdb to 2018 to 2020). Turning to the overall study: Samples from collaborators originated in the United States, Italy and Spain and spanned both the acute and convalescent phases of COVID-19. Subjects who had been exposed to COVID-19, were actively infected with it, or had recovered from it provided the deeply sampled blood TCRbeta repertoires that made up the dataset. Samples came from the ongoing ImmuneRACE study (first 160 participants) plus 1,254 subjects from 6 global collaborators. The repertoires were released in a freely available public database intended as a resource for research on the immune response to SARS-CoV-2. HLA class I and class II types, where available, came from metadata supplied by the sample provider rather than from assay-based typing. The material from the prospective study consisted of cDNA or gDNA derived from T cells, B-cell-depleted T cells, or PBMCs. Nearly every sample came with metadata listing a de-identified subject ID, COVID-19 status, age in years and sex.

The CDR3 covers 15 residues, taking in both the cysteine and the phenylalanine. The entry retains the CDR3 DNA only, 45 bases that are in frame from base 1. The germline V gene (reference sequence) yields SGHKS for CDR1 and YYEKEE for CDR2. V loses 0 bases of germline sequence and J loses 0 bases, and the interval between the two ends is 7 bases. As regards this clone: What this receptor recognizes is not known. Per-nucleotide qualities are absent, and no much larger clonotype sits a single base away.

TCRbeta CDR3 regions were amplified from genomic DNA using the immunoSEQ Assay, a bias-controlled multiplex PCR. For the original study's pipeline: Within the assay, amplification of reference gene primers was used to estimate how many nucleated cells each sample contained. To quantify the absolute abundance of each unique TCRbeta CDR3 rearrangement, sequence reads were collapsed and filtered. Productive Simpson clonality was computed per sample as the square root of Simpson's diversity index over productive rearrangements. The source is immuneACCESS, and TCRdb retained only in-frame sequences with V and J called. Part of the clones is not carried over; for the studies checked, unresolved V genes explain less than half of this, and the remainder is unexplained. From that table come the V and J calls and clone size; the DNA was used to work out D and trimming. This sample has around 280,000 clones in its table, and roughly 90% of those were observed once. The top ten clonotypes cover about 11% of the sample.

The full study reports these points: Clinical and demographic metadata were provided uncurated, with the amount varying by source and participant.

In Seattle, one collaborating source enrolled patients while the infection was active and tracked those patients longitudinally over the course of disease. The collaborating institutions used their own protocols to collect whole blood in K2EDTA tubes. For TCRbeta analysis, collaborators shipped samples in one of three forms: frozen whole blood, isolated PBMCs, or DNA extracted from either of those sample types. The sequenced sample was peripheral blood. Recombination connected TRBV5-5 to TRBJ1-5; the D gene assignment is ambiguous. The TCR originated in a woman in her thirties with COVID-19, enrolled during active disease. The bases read TGTGCCAGCAGCTTGGGCGATTATAGCAATCAGCCCCAGCATTTT. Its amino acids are CASSLGDYSNQPQHF.